This T cell receptor (beta chain) was profiled in a study of blood T cell repertoires in COVID-19. Study details: Samples came from the United States, Italy and Spain, spanning acute and convalescent COVID-19.

Germline V lookup: CDR1 SGHRS, CDR2 YFSETQ. The CDR3 is 12 amino acids. With 1 base removed from V and 8 bases from J, the gap between germline ends came to 7 bases. The protocol was immunoSEQ multiplex PCR, while the TCRdb copy is restricted to in-frame clones and leaves out a portion. The sample carries 200,000 to 250,000 clones, 85% to 90% recorded once. The genes are TRBV5-1 and TRBJ2-1; no clear D. The receptor was isolated from a man aged 55 to 70 with acute or convalescent COVID-19. Sequenced: peripheral blood. DNA for the CDR3: TGCGCCAGCAGCTTGTCTTTAGATGAGCAGTTCTTC. Translated, it gives CASSLSLDEQFF.